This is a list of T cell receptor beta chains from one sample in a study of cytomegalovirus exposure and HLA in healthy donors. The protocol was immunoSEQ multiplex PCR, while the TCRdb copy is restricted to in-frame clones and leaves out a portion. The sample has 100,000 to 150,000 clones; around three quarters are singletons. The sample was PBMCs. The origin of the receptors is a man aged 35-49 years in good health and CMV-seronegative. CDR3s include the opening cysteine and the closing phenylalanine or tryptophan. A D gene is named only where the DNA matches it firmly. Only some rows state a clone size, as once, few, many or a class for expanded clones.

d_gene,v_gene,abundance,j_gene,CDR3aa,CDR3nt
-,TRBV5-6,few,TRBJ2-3,CASSLRLVGDTQYF,TGTGCCAGCAGCTTACGCCTAGTAGGAGATACGCAGTATTTT
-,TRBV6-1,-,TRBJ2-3,CASRPGSHSTDTQYF,TGTGCCAGCAGGCCAGGTTCACATAGCACAGATACGCAGTATTTT
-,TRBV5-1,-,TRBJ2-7,CASSHSGSAYEQYF,TGCGCCAGCAGCCACTCCGGGTCGGCCTACGAGCAGTACTTC
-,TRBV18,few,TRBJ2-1,CASSPDGDEQFF,TGTGCCAGCTCACCCGACGGGGATGAGCAGTTCTTC
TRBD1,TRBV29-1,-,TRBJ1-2,CSVPSGTGPSSYTF,TGCAGCGTCCCCTCCGGGACAGGCCCCTCTAGCTACACCTTC
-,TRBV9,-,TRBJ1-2,CASSGDRGDYGYTF,TGTGCCAGCAGCGGAGACAGAGGTGACTATGGCTACACCTTC
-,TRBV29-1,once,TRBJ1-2,CSVEDPGSYGYTF,TGCAGCGTTGAAGATCCGGGTTCCTATGGCTACACCTTC
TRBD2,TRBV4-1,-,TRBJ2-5,CASSQEGGRETQYF,TGCGCCAGCAGCCAAGAGGGCGGGAGGGAGACCCAGTACTTC
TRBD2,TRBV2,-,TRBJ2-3,CASTIEGGPADTQYF,TGTGCCAGCACCATAGAGGGAGGGCCGGCAGATACGCAGTATTTT
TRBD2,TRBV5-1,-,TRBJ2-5,CASSLVASGGQETQYF,TGCGCCAGCAGCTTGGTGGCTAGCGGGGGCCAAGAGACCCAGTACTTC
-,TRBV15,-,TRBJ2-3,CATSRILAGTDTQYF,TGTGCCACCAGCAGAATTCTAGCAGGCACAGATACGCAGTATTTT
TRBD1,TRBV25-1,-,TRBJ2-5,CASSPLGQGSLETQYF,TGTGCCAGCAGCCCACTGGGACAGGGAAGCTTAGAGACCCAGTACTTC
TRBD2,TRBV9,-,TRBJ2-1,CASSISGGAGNEQFF,TGTGCCAGCAGTATTAGCGGGGGGGCGGGCAATGAGCAGTTCTTC
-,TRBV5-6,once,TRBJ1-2,CASRDGVGMVLEDYTF,TGTGCCAGCAGGGACGGGGTAGGGATGGTCTTAGAGGACTACACCTTC
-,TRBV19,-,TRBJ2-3,CASSIDWGQGDTQYF,TGTGCCAGTAGTATAGATTGGGGCCAGGGCGATACGCAGTATTTT
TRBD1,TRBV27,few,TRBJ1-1,CASSRYSTGGNTEAFF,TGTGCCAGCAGCCGATATAGCACAGGGGGAAACACTGAAGCTTTCTTT
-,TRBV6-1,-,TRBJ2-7,CASILAADYEQYF,TGTGCCAGCATCTTGGCGGCCGACTACGAGCAGTACTTC
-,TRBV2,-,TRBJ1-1,CASRGQTLNTEAFF,TGTGCCAGCAGAGGACAGACTCTGAACACTGAAGCTTTCTTT
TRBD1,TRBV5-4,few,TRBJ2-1,CASSLRDRGRNEQFF,TGTGCCAGCAGCCTTAGGGACAGGGGACGGAATGAGCAGTTCTTC
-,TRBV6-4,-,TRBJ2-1,CASSVLTDRLSGNEQFF,TGTGCCAGCAGTGTCCTGACGGACAGACTTTCGGGCAATGAGCAGTTCTTC
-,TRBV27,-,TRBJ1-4,CASSWWGGEKLFF,TGTGCCAGCAGTTGGTGGGGCGGTGAAAAACTGTTTTTT
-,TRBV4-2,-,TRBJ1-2,CASSQDQGPYGYTF,TGTGCCAGCAGCCAAGATCAGGGGCCCTATGGCTACACCTTC
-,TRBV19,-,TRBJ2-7,CASRAGQSTYEQYF,TGTGCCAGTAGGGCCGGACAGAGCACCTACGAGCAGTACTTC
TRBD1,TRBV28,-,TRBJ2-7,CASRPGQGSYEQYF,TGTGCCAGCAGACCTGGACAGGGATCCTACGAGCAGTACTTC
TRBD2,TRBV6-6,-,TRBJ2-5,CASSSPASGQETQYF,TGTGCCAGCAGTTCCCCGGCTAGCGGGCAAGAGACCCAGTACTTC
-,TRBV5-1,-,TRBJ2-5,CASSLGYLAGQTQETQYF,TGCGCCAGCAGCTTGGGATATTTGGCGGGACAGACCCAAGAGACCCAGTACTTC
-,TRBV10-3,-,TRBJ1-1,CAISGGGSPSNTEAFF,TGTGCCATCAGTGGAGGCGGTAGTCCCTCGAACACTGAAGCTTTCTTT
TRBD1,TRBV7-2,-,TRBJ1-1,CASSLQDRVEAFF,TGTGCCAGCAGCTTACAAGACAGGGTTGAAGCTTTCTTT
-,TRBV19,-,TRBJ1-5,CASSTFNDIFYRVGNQPQHF,TGTGCCAGTAGCACGTTTAACGATATATTTTACAGGGTTGGAAATCAGCCCCAGCATTTT